The rows below give T cell receptor beta chains drawn from one sample of a study of OX40 agonist ivuxolimab in advanced cancers. Profiling relied on immunoSEQ multiplex PCR, and the TCRdb table lists in-frame clones only, not all of them. This table holds under 100,000 clones, roughly 88% found once. The source material was CD4+ or CD8+ T cells sorted from blood, sampled in a trial of the OX40 agonist ivuxolimab. The source is an adult with an advanced solid tumor such as melanoma, head and neck, liver or kidney cancer. CDR3s include the opening cysteine and the closing phenylalanine or tryptophan.

V gene	J gene	CDR3 protein
TRBV18	TRBJ1-3	CASSPGGALSGNTIYF
TRBV7-2	TRBJ1-5	CASSLQGGNQPQHF
TRBV19	TRBJ2-7	CASSMGTGEYEQYF
TRBV18	TRBJ1-1	CASLPPPRGLFTEAFF
TRBV14	.	CASSQDRRLGTSYEQYF
TRBV18	TRBJ1-2	CASSPLPNADGYTF
TRBV15	TRBJ1-4	CATSPLGRVGEKLFF
TRBV19	TRBJ1-2	CASRSGRVGGYTF
TRBV2	TRBJ2-3	CASSERQGITDTQYF
TRBV18	TRBJ1-1	CASSLFGQVGETEAFF
TRBV6-6	TRBJ2-7	CASSYSSGTYEQYF
TRBV29-1	TRBJ2-1	CSVVGGRGLTYNEQFF
TRBV10-2	TRBJ2-3	CASSEGTSGRTDTQYF
TRBV19	TRBJ2-1	CASTPGGGRRYNEQFF
TRBV7-9	TRBJ2-7	CASSLGGGSYEQYF
TRBV6-1	TRBJ1-5	CASSENQPQHF
TRBV6-9	TRBJ2-7	CASSEGQGAYEQYF
TRBV5-6	TRBJ2-7	CASEGQAYEQYF
TRBV5-1	TRBJ1-2	CASRIGPGPGYGYTF
TRBV19	TRBJ1-4	CASTQGSRHEKLFF
TRBV11-2	TRBJ2-1	CASSSLAGVHYNGQFF
TRBV19	TRBJ1-2	CASKGTGLYESGYTF
TRBV29-1	TRBJ1-1	CSGGSGVNTEAFF
TRBV11-2	TRBJ2-7	CASSLVRGRNYEQYF
TRBV5-1	TRBJ2-7	CASSKDGQGNYEQYF
TRBV2	TRBJ2-7	CASSESSGRAYEQYF
TRBV11-3	TRBJ2-3	CASSLRMLDTQYF
TRBV19	TRBJ1-1	CASSIASLRYTEAFF
TRBV5-1	TRBJ1-4	CASSGGQWGEKLFF
TRBV5-1	TRBJ2-1	CASSLEGLAGGRQFF
TRBV5-6	TRBJ1-6	CASSATGMISPLHF
TRBV18	TRBJ2-2	CASSESGLAGTGELFF
TRBV10-1	TRBJ2-3	CASSDGAAGTDTQYF
TRBV7-3	TRBJ2-1	CASSPKEGSCMSSYNEQFF
TRBV4-2	TRBJ1-2	CASSLPGREYGYTF
TRBV30	TRBJ1-6	CAWSAGAPATLHF
TRBV19	TRBJ2-2	CASRGGLVALTGELFF
TRBV14	.	CASSQVAYEQYF
TRBV9	TRBJ1-1	CASSAVTGNTEAFF
TRBV6-5	TRBJ1-5	CASRPGQGRQPQHF
TRBV12-5	TRBJ2-1	CASGLGARRDEQFF
TRBV4-3	TRBJ2-1	CASSQGEGIYNEQFF
TRBV5-1	TRBJ1-1	CASSRGTANTEAFF
TRBV5-4	TRBJ2-7	CASSLEASSYEQYF
TRBV7-9	TRBJ1-1	CASSLVGLMNTEAFF
TRBV19	TRBJ1-1	CASSIGTGVKNTEAFF
TRBV7-9	TRBJ2-7	CASSLAGGGYEQYF
TRBV5-1	TRBJ2-1	CASSTSNDNEQFF
TRBV5-1	TRBJ2-7	CASSFPGLAYEQYF
TRBV12-5	TRBJ2-2	CASGLGRNTGELFF
TRBV5-5	TRBJ1-6	CASSVTASWNSPLHF
TRBV11-2	TRBJ2-6	CASSSAGGANVLTF
TRBV15	TRBJ1-1	CATSRDPQSSNTEAFF
TRBV5-6	TRBJ2-1	CASSQTTYNEQFF